The clone carrying this T cell receptor (beta chain) is medium-sized. Its antigen is unknown. The junction does not match germline at one end; this may be a read error. This sample was included in a study of metastatic and nonmetastatic thyroid tumors. Study background: Repertoires were compared across blood and tumor or nodule tissue from malignant and benign thyroid patients.

Patients had received no treatment of any kind before thyroid surgery. Under the authors' procedure: For papillary thyroid cancer, a distant-metastasis classifier was constructed from CDR3 differences observed across clinicopathological groups. TCRdb reprocessed the PCR reads using MiXCR. The V and J calls come from TCRdb's annotation, not from the publication. The sample carries around 50,000 clones, 25% to 35% recorded once. Germline assignment: CDR1 MNHEY and CDR2 SVGEGT. The CDR3 runs to 18 residues. Study results and limitations: Within blood and tumor, benign nodules reportedly had significantly lower TCR beta diversity than malignant thyroid tumors did.

The chain joins TRBV6-2 or TRBV6-3 to TRBJ1-2; TRBD1 is a possible D gene (5 bases). The receptor's source is a female donor with papillary thyroid cancer or a benign thyroid nodule (not recorded which). Some clones in this sample may be carry-over from other donors' samples. The sequenced sample consisted of blood. The DNA of the CDR3 is TGTGCCAGCAGTGACTCCGGGACTTATATCCTGGGAAACTATGGCTACACCTTC. The encoded protein is CASSDSGTYILGNYGYTF.